This is a list of T cell receptor beta chains from one sample in a study of CD8 T cells in Susac syndrome. TCRdb independently ran MiXCR on the immunoSEQ multiplex PCR reads; one entry per CDR3 protein. The sample has 90,000 to 150,000 distinct CDR3 sequences, around nine tenths seen once. The sequenced sample consisted of CD4+ T cells from PBMCs. These receptors came from a human donor in good health. CDR3s include the opening cysteine and the closing phenylalanine or tryptophan. Each record gives: D gene, clone size, J gene, V gene, CDR3 protein, CDR3 DNA. The D gene is left open where the match is weak. Some rows mark clone size as missing; the rest say once, few, many or name a class of expanded clone.

>NA|NA|TRBJ1-1|TRBV27
CASSLFGDFNTEAFF
TGTGCCAGCAGTTTGTTCGGGGATTTTAACACTGAAGCTTTCTTT
>TRBD1|once|TRBJ1-1|TRBV27
CASRLGQVNTEAFF
TGTGCCAGCAGACTAGGACAGGTAAACACTGAAGCTTTCTTT
>TRBD2|NA|TRBJ2-1|TRBV13
CASSLRRGTYNEQFF
TGTGCCAGCAGCTTAAGGCGGGGGACCTACAATGAGCAGTTCTTC
>NA|once|TRBJ2-3|TRBV7-3
CASSRRGANTDTQYF
TGTGCCAGCAGCAGGAGGGGGGCTAACACAGATACGCAGTATTTT
>NA|NA|TRBJ1-1|TRBV29-1
CSVGEEIGRGTEAFF
TGCAGCGTGGGAGAAGAGATCGGTAGGGGCACTGAAGCTTTCTTT
>NA|NA|TRBJ2-1|TRBV5-5
CASSLGNFNEQFF
TGTGCCAGCAGCTTGGGGAATTTCAATGAGCAGTTCTTC
>TRBD2|NA|TRBJ2-2|TRBV19
CASSPIALAGNTGELFF
TGTGCCAGTAGTCCCATCGCACTAGCGGGGAACACCGGGGAGCTGTTTTTT
>TRBD2|NA|TRBJ2-3|TRBV5-4
CASSLIAGSTDTQYF
TGTGCCAGCAGCCTCATAGCGGGTAGCACAGATACGCAGTATTTT
>TRBD1|NA|TRBJ1-2|TRBV5-1
CASSLDPGQPYGYTF
TGCGCCAGCAGCTTGGACCCGGGACAGCCTTATGGCTACACCTTC
>TRBD1|NA|TRBJ1-1|TRBV12-3/TRBV12-4
CASSTDRVATEAFF
TGTGCCAGCAGCACGGACAGGGTCGCCACTGAAGCTTTCTTT
>TRBD2|NA|TRBJ2-1|TRBV30
CAWSVGTSGREQFF
TGTGCCTGGAGTGTAGGGACTAGCGGCCGTGAGCAGTTCTTC
>TRBD2|once|TRBJ2-7|TRBV2
CACRGGEGYEQYF
TGTGCCTGCCGGGGAGGGGAGGGGTACGAGCAGTACTTC
>TRBD2|NA|TRBJ2-1|TRBV20-1
CSASWAGGPNEQFF
TGCAGTGCTAGCTGGGCGGGGGGGCCCAATGAGCAGTTCTTC
>TRBD1|NA|TRBJ1-2|TRBV27
CASSFPGQLGYTF
TGTGCCAGCAGTTTTCCGGGACAGTTGGGTTACACCTTC